The 26 T cell receptor beta chains listed next were all sequenced from one sample in a study of T cells in Graves' hyperthyroidism and ophthalmopathy. RNA transcripts yielded amplified TCR beta CDR3 regions. A set of HTBI primers served as the primers for a first-round RT-PCR of the TCR CDR3. TCRdb fed the multiplex PCR reads into MiXCR, producing one record per CDR3 protein. This sample has 300,000 to 450,000 distinct CDR3 sequences, with around an eighth found just once. The specimen sequenced was blood. These receptors were obtained from a man aged 30 to 45 with Graves' hyperthyroidism that later progressed to Graves' ophthalmopathy.

This clonotype was seen ten or more times. This chain uses TRBV12-3 or TRBV12-4 with TRBJ1-1; no reliable D call. V gave up 0 bases and J gave up 2 bases, with 13 bases separating them. CDR3 size: 16 residues. CDR3 DNA: TGTGCCAGCAGTTTAGCGCTAATGACACCTAACACTGAAGCTTTCTTT. Amino acid sequence: CASSLALMTPNTEAFF.

This clonotype was found many times. V and J are TRBV5-5 and TRBJ1-3; a possible D gene is TRBD1 (5 bases). CDR3 length: 16 residues. The germline V gene encodes CDR1 SGHKS and CDR2 YYEKEE (reference sequence). The V gene lost 4 bases and the J gene lost 4 bases, with 18 bases spanning the gap. The DNA for the CDR3 is TGTGCCAGCAGCCCAACCCCGGGACTCTACGGAAACACCATATATTTT. Its translation: CASSPTPGLYGNTIYF.

There are many counts of this clonotype. The V gene is TRBV28, the J gene TRBJ1-2; 7 nucleotides agree with TRBD1. The germline CDR1 and CDR2 sequences are MDHEN and SYDVKM. After removal of 8 bases from V and 5 bases from J, the junction contained 11 bases not matched to a gene. The CDR3 extends over 14 amino acids. The CDR3 sequence: CASVGTATFYGYTF. The CDR3 DNA sequence: TGTGCCAGCGTCGGGACAGCTACTTTTTATGGCTACACCTTC.

The table lists this clonotype with many counts. The chain recombines TRBV12-3 or TRBV12-4 with TRBJ2-5; 7 bases are a match to TRBD1. Trimming removed 4 bases from V and 2 bases from J; junction bases left unmatched: 7. The CDR3 covers 15 residues. DNA for the CDR3: TGTGCCAGCAGTTCGACAGGGAAGTGGCAAGAGACCCAGTACTTC. This sequence encodes CASSSTGKWQETQYF.

In its sample, this clonotype was seen many times. The chain is built from TRBV5-1 and TRBJ1-1; no reliable D call. Trimming removed 6 bases from V and 4 bases from J, with 13 bases in between. This CDR3 contains 13 residues. CDR1 and CDR2 (germline): SGHRS, YFSETQ. CDR3 coding DNA: TGCGCCAGCAAGCCGTCGATGGGCACTGAAGCTTTCTTT. The encoded protein is CASKPSMGTEAFF.

At least ten counts were recorded for this clonotype. V gene TRBV6-5 combines with J gene TRBJ1-2; D is possibly TRBD1 (6 bases). The CDR3 is 15 amino acids. The V gene lost 2 bases and the J gene lost 5 bases, with 15 bases spanning the gap. CDR1 is MNHEY and CDR2 is SVGAGI in the germline V gene. This chain's CDR3 is CASSYERTVKYGYTF. The CDR3 DNA follows: TGTGCCAGCAGTTACGAAAGGACAGTCAAATATGGCTACACCTTC.

Many counts were recorded for this clonotype. This chain uses TRBV11-2 with TRBJ1-2; 9 bases agree with TRBD1. There are 13 residues in the CDR3. The germline V gene encodes CDR1 SGHAT and CDR2 FQNNGV. Germline trimming cut 4 bases from V and 8 bases from J; bases unmatched to any gene: 5. For the CDR3, the DNA is TGTGCCAGCAGCTCCGACAGGGGGTGGGGCTACACCTTC. It specifies CASSSDRGWGYTF.

In this sample, this clonotype turned up many times. The V call is TRBV3-1, the J call TRBJ1-2, with D perhaps TRBD1 (5 bases). Trimming shortened V by 1 base and J by 2 bases, and 5 bases separated the two germline ends. CDR3 length equals 13 residues. Germline loops: CDR1 LGHDT, CDR2 YNNKEL (reference sequence). The CDR3 DNA reads TGTGCCAGCAGCCAAGGGGACAACTATGGCTACACCTTC. Translation gives CASSQGDNYGYTF.

This clonotype showed up just a few times. The chain links TRBV20-1 to TRBJ2-1; the match to TRBD2 covers 12 bases. V shed 5 bases, J shed 1 base, and the junction held 12 bases outside the gene matches. The CDR3 consists of 18 residues. Germline CDR1 reads DFQATT; CDR2 reads SNEGSKA (reference sequence). CDR3 in DNA: TGCAGTGCTCAGAACCTAGCGGGGGGGCTGGGATCCTACAATGAGCAGTTCTTC. Amino acids: CSAQNLAGGLGSYNEQFF.

This clonotype was recorded at least ten times. V gene TRBV11-2 combines with J gene TRBJ1-4; tentatively, D is TRBD1 (5 bases). V gave up 6 bases and J gave up 8 bases, with 13 bases separating them. This CDR3 is built from 13 residues. The germline CDR1 and CDR2 sequences are SGHAT and FQNNGV. The CDR3 is CASSFSGREKLFF. Written as DNA, the CDR3 is TGTGCCAGCAGTTTTTCGGGACGAGAAAAACTGTTTTTT.

This chain links TRBV20-1 with TRBJ2-2; D might be TRBD1 (6 bases). The CDR3 is 16 residues long. Germline lookup yields CDR1 DFQATT and CDR2 SNEGSKA (reference sequence). V lost 0 bases to trimming and J lost 0 bases, with 11 bases between them. The CDR3 sequence is CSARDPQGPNTGELFF. CDR3 in DNA: TGCAGTGCTAGAGATCCACAGGGCCCGAACACCGGGGAGCTGTTTTTT.

The J gene is TRBJ2-7, the V gene TRBV5-4; D is perhaps TRBD1 or TRBD2 (5 bases each). V was shortened by 3 bases and J by 0 bases, with 16 bases between the two germline ends. This CDR3 contains 16 residues. Per the germline V gene, CDR1 is SGHNT and CDR2 is YYREEE (reference sequence). As DNA, the CDR3 is TGTGCCAGCAGCTCGGGGTTTACAGGAGTCTCCTACGAGCAGTACTTC. This sequence encodes CASSSGFTGVSYEQYF.

Concerning this clonotype itself: A read error may be the cause here, since a much bigger clone is one base away. The chain joins TRBV12-3 or TRBV12-4 to TRBJ2-7; weak D call: TRBD2 (5 bases). Trimming stripped 5 bases from V and 0 bases from J, with 14 bases between. The CDR3 has 15 amino acids. CDR3 sequence reads: CASSQGRRRSYEQYV. The CDR3 region has the DNA TGTGCCAGCAGTCAAGGGAGACGTCGCTCCTACGAGCAGTACGTC.

This clonotype came up a few times. The rearrangement links TRBV30 to TRBJ2-2; 14 bases line up with TRBD2. The ends lost 4 bases at V and 4 bases at J; junction bases unmatched: 14. The CDR3 is 19 amino acids. The germline V gene encodes CDR1 GTSNPN and CDR2 SVGIG (reference sequence). CDR3 amino acids: CAWTFPGLAGVLPTGELFF. CDR3 DNA: TGTGCCTGGACATTTCCGGGACTAGCGGGGGTTCTACCCACCGGGGAGCTGTTTTTT.

This clonotype was seen a few times. The chain carries TRBV7-6 and TRBJ2-5, with no clear D. This CDR3 comprises 12 residues. The ends were cut back, 5 bases at V and 4 bases at J, with 8 bases in the middle. Per the germline V gene, CDR1 is SGHVS and CDR2 is FNYEAQ. In DNA form, the CDR3 reads TGTGCCAGCAGCCAACCCCTAGAGACCCAGTACTTC. It translates to CASSQPLETQYF.

Ten or more counts support this clonotype. The rearrangement uses TRBV6-1 and TRBJ1-6, with 9 bases that match TRBD1. Germline V lookup: CDR1 MNHNS, CDR2 SASEGT. The CDR3 extends over 17 amino acids. V dropped 2 bases and J dropped 10; count of bases not matched to a gene: 12. The CDR3, as DNA: TGTGCCAGCAGTGAACTGTTAAGGGACAGGGAGGAGTCACCCCTCCACTTT. Protein: CASSELLRDREESPLHF.

This clonotype was observed a few times. The rearrangement joins TRBV6-1 to TRBJ2-2; 8 positions agree with TRBD1. This CDR3 is built from 15 residues. Germline V CDR1 and CDR2: MNHNS, SASEGT. The V and J ends lost 5 bases and 8 bases, in that order; junction bases with no gene match: 10. CDR3 region: CASSYAQGASGELFF. CDR3 coding DNA: TGTGCCAGCAGTTATGCGCAGGGGGCTTCTGGGGAGCTGTTTTTT.

Only a few counts were recorded for this clonotype. The chain has TRBV29-1 and TRBJ2-7; no clear D. Per germline, CDR1 SQVTM and CDR2 ANQGSEA. V dropped 5 bases and J dropped 3 bases, with 8 bases sitting between them. The CDR3 runs to 11 residues. CDR3 sequence: CSVLGIYEQYF. The CDR3 nucleotides read TGCAGCGTTTTAGGGATCTACGAGCAGTACTTC.

This clonotype was observed a handful of times. DNA for the CDR3: TGTGCCAGCAGTGCGGACAGGGGCACACCCCTCCACTTT. It encodes CASSADRGTPLHF. The chain employs TRBV12-3 or TRBV12-4 and TRBJ1-6; 9 bases fit TRBD1. The CDR3 extends over 13 amino acids. The J segment lost 11 bases and the V segment lost 5 bases, leaving 4 bases of the junction unmatched.

About this clonotype itself: This may come from a read error, since a much larger clone is one base off. As DNA, the CDR3 is TGTGCCAGCAGCTCAGGACCAGCCACAGATACGCAGTATTTT. The encoded protein is CASSSGPATDTQYF. This chain connects TRBV7-2 to TRBJ2-3, with D uncertain. The CDR3 totals 14 residues. V gave up 4 bases and J gave up 2 bases, with 10 bases separating them. Germline assignment: CDR1 SGHTA and CDR2 FQGNSA. Full variable domain (missing parts from reference TRBV7-2 and TRBJ2-3): GAGVSQSPSNKVTEKGKDVELRCDPISGHTALYWYRQSLGQGLEFLIYFQGNSAPDKSGLPSDRFSAERTGGSVSTLTIQRTQQEDSAVYLCASSSGPATDTQYFGPGTRLTVL.

This clonotype has just a few counts. This sequence joins TRBV6-2 or TRBV6-3 and TRBJ2-2; the D is unclear. CDR1 is MNHEY, CDR2 SVGEGT, per germline. Trimming stripped 5 bases from V and 4 bases from J, with 14 bases between. The CDR3 is 15 residues long. The CDR3 sequence: CASSPNRAGTGELFF. The CDR3 nucleotides read TGTGCCAGCAGTCCAAACCGCGCTGGCACCGGGGAGCTGTTTTTT.

Many counts were recorded for this clonotype. The chain combines TRBV12-3 or TRBV12-4 with TRBJ2-5, with D tentatively TRBD2 (6 bases). CDR3 length: 13 residues. Deletions cut 6 bases from V and 3 bases from J, with 11 bases between. The CDR3 spells CASSLGEEETQYF. The CDR3 coding sequence is TGTGCCAGCAGCCTGGGGGAGGAAGAGACCCAGTACTTC.

There are many counts of this clonotype. This chain joins TRBV7-2 and TRBJ1-4; 9 nucleotides match TRBD1. Germline assignment: CDR1 SGHTA and CDR2 FQGNSA. The CDR3 is 17 amino acids. Trimming removed 3 bases from V and 3 bases from J; junction bases left unmatched: 8. The CDR3 region is CASSFKSGTGSNEKLFF. CDR3 DNA: TGTGCCAGCAGCTTCAAATCCGGGACAGGGTCTAATGAAAAACTGTTTTTT. Based on the CDR3 plus reference TRBV7-2 and TRBJ1-4, the full variable domain is GAGVSQSPSNKVTEKGKDVELRCDPISGHTALYWYRQSLGQGLEFLIYFQGNSAPDKSGLPSDRFSAERTGGSVSTLTIQRTQQEDSAVYLCASSFKSGTGSNEKLFFGSGTQLSVL.

This clonotype occurred many times. The gene calls are TRBV12-5 and TRBJ1-1, with D possibly being TRBD1 (6 bases). The V end was cut by 0 bases, the J end by 3 bases, with 11 bases between. Germline V gene data show CDR1 as LGHNT and CDR2 as FRNRAP. The CDR3 length is 15 residues. This CDR3 reads CASGLVLAGDTEAFF. The CDR3 DNA is TGTGCTAGTGGTTTGGTACTTGCAGGGGACACTGAAGCTTTCTTT. The variable domain in full, completed from reference TRBV12-5 and TRBJ1-1, reads DARVTQTPRHKVTEMGQEVTMRCQPILGHNTVFWYRQTMMQGLELLAYFRNRAPLDDSGMPKDRFSAEMPDATLATLKIQPSEPRDSAVYFCASGLVLAGDTEAFFGQGTRLTVV.

In its sample, this clonotype was seen many times. The chain joins TRBV28 to TRBJ2-7; 10 bases are a match to TRBD2. This CDR3 comprises 15 residues. Germline V CDR1 and CDR2: MDHEN, SYDVKM. The ends lost 6 bases at V and 0 bases at J; junction bases unmatched: 5. The CDR3 is CASSPTSGPSYEQYF. Here the CDR3 DNA reads TGTGCCAGCAGCCCGACTAGCGGGCCCTCCTACGAGCAGTACTTC. Full variable domain (missing parts from reference TRBV28 and TRBJ2-7): DVKVTQSSRYLVKRTGEKVFLECVQDMDHENMFWYRQDPGLGLRLIYFSYDVKMKEKGDIPEGYSVSREKKERFSLILESASTNQTSMYLCASSPTSGPSYEQYFGPGTRLTVT.

This clonotype was seen many times. The chain employs TRBV6-1 and TRBJ1-3; D gene uncertain. CDR3 length equals 16 residues. Germline-derived CDR1 and CDR2 are MNHNS and SASEGT. The V and J ends lost 0 bases and 0 bases respectively, with 9 bases between them. This CDR3 reads CASSEALKSSGNTIYF. The DNA for the CDR3 is TGTGCCAGCAGTGAAGCGCTAAAGAGCTCTGGAAACACCATATATTTT.